This T cell receptor (beta chain) was documented in a study of patients and donors after allogeneic stem cell transplantation. TCRdb used MiXCR to reprocess the RT-PCR reads, holding one entry per CDR3 protein. This table has 390,000 or so distinct CDR3 sequences, 16% appearing once. Source material: blood, either unsorted or a sorted T cell fraction (not recorded which). The sequence was obtained from a human donor who was either an allogeneic HSCT recipient or a stem cell or donor lymphocyte infusion donor (not recorded which). It is not recorded whose cells these are; they may come from a transplant donor.

The chain's CDR3 is CASSLVWTGNTGELFF. The CDR3 nucleotides read TGCGCCAGCAGCTTGGTTTGGACAGGGAACACCGGGGAGCTGTTTTTT. This chain links TRBV5-1 with TRBJ2-2, with 7 bases matching TRBD1. V lost 0 bases to trimming and J lost 1 base; unmatched junction nucleotides: 3. Per germline, CDR1 SGHRS and CDR2 YFSETQ. The CDR3 runs to 16 residues.